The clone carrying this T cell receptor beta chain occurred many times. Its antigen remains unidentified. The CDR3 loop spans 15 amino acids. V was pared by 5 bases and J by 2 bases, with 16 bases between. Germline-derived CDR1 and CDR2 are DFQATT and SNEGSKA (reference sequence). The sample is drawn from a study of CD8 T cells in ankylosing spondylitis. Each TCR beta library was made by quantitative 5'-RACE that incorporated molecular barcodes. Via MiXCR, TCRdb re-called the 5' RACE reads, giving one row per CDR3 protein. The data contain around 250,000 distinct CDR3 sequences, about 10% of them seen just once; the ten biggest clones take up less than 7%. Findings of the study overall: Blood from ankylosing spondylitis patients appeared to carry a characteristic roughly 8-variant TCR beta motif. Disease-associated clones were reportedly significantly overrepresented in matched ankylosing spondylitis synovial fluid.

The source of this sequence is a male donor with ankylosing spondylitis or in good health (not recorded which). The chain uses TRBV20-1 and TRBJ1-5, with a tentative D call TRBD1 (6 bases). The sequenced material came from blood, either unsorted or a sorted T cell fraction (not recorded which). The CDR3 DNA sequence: TGCAGTGCTCCGCGGGCAGGGGTCCGCAATCAGCCCCAGCATTTT. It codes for CSAPRAGVRNQPQHF.